This T cell receptor beta chain was found in a study of T-cell reconstitution after alpha-beta-depleted transplantation in children. It was with unique molecular identifiers that the TCRbeta library was prepared. TCRdb independently ran MiXCR on the PCR reads; one entry per CDR3 protein. The sample has 350,000 to 400,000 distinct CDR3 sequences, 20% seen once. The material sequenced was PBMCs from the stem cell graft donor, taken from the stem cell graft. The sequence was collected from a human donor who donated a stem cell graft to a child with acute myeloid leukemia.

The CDR3 sequence is CASSLSGSHEQYF. In DNA, the CDR3 is TGTGCCAGCAGTTTATCGGGCAGCCACGAGCAGTACTTC. The chain carries TRBV28 and TRBJ2-7; unclear D gene. The CDR3 spans 13 residues. Germline V CDR1 and CDR2: MDHEN, SYDVKM. Deletions cut 1 base from V and 5 bases from J, with 9 bases between.